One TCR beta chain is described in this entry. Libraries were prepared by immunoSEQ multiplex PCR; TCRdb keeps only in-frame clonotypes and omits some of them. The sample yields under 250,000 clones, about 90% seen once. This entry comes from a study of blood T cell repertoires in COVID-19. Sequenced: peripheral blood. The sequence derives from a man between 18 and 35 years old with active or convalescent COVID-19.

CDR3 protein: CASSSTSANTGELFF. CDR3 in DNA: TGCGCCAGCAGCTCGACTAGCGCGAACACCGGGGAGCTGTTTTTT. The chain uses TRBV5-1 and TRBJ2-2; 8 positions match TRBD2. Trimming took 3 bases from V and 0 from J; bases not matched to a gene: 1. This CDR3 contains 15 residues. Germline CDR1 reads SGHRS; CDR2 reads YFSETQ.